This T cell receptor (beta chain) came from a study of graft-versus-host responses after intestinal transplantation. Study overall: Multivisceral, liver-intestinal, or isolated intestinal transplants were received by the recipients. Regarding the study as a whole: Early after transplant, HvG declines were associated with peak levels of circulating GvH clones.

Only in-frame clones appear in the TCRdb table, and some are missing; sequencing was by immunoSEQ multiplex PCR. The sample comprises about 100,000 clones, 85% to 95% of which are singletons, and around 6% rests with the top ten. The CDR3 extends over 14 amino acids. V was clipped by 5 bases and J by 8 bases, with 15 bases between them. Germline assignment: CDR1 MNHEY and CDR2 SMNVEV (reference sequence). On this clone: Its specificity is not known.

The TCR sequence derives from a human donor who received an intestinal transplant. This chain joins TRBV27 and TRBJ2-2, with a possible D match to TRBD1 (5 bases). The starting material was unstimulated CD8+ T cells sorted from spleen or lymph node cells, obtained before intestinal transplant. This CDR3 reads CASSNNRLSGELFF. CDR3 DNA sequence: TGTGCCAGCAGTAACAACAGGCTTTCAGGGGAGCTGTTTTTT.